This T cell receptor beta chain was obtained from a study of blood T cell repertoires in COVID-19. At the level of the study: PBMCs, B-cell-depleted T cells, or T cells provided the cDNA or gDNA that made up the material.

Those enrolled, adults aged about 18 to 89 years, came from roughly 23 US areas. Grouping used clinical history reported by participants in a survey and questionnaire. The CDR3 consists of 15 residues. Deletions cut 7 bases from V and 0 bases from J, with 13 bases between. Germline assignment: CDR1 LNHDA and CDR2 SQIVND (reference sequence). Original methodology: Amplification of reference gene primers was used by the study to estimate nucleated cell counts. TCRdb keeps only in-frame clones here, not all; method: immunoSEQ multiplex PCR. From that table come the V and J calls and clone size; the DNA was used to work out D and trimming. This table holds about 230,000 clones, around 89% found once.

The rearrangement links TRBV19 to TRBJ1-5; D remains unclear. The clonotype was recovered from a middle-aged woman with acute COVID-19. The specimen sequenced was PBMCs or T cells enriched from blood (not recorded which). CDR3 nucleotide sequence: TGTGCCAGTAAGGTGACGGAGAATAGCAATCAGCCCCAGCATTTT. The encoded protein is CASKVTENSNQPQHF.